This TCR beta chain was documented in a study of regulatory T cells in long-lasting Graves disease. Specified time point: persistent/refractory GD, antithyroid drugs over 5 years with positive TRAb. Following extraction of RNA from PBMCs, that RNA was used to make the TCR library. CDR3-region Arm-PCR and iRepertoire HTBI primers produced the TCR beta libraries. TCRdb itself ran the multiplex PCR reads through MiXCR, one entry per CDR3 protein. The data show about 460,000 distinct CDR3 sequences, roughly 23% seen once. V shed 0 bases, J shed 4 bases, and the junction held 12 bases outside the gene matches. Germline V gene data show CDR1 as LGHDT and CDR2 as YNNKEL (reference sequence). The CDR3 length is 20 residues.

The J gene is TRBJ2-7, the V gene TRBV3-1, with TRBD2 identical over 16 bases. This TCR derives from a female donor with Graves disease. This material consisted of peripheral blood mononuclear cells (PBMCs), taken when the disease was refractory, from a patient treated with antithyroid drugs. CDR3 amino acids: CASSQELPGLAGGFGYEQYF. Here the CDR3 DNA reads TGTGCCAGCAGCCAAGAATTACCGGGACTAGCGGGAGGGTTCGGGTACGAGCAGTACTTC.